This T cell receptor beta chain stems from a study of STAT5B mutations in CD4+ large granular lymphocyte leukemia. On this clone itself: Its matching antigen is unknown.

The V and J ends lost 4 bases and 5 bases respectively, with 13 bases between them. Germline CDR1 SGHNT, CDR2 YYREEE (reference sequence). The CDR3 is 13 residues long. TCRdb keeps only in-frame clones here, not all; method: immunoSEQ multiplex PCR. Here the sample spans about 29,000 clones, about three quarters being singletons. Study results and caveats: Data were not HLA-matched across samples. 8/27 top patient clones versus 2/35 control clones were TRBV06-family.

The TCR originated in a human donor in good health. V and J are TRBV5-4 and TRBJ2-7; perhaps TRBD2 as D (5 bases). The specimen sequenced was CD4+ T cells from blood buffy coats. The CDR3 loop is CASSPERRNEQYF. CDR3 DNA: TGTGCCAGCAGCCCGGAGCGGCGGAACGAGCAGTACTTC. The full variable domain, in which reference TRBV5-4 and TRBJ2-7 provide the parts outside the CDR3, is ETGVTQSPTHLIKTRGQQVTLRCSSQSGHNTVSWYQQALGQGPQFIFQYYREEENGRGNFPPRFSGLQFPNYSSELNVNALELDDSALYLCASSPERRNEQYFGPGTRLTVT.